The rows below give T cell receptor beta chains drawn from one sample of a study of T-cell reconstitution after alpha-beta-depleted transplantation in children. A single record per CDR3 protein comes from TCRdb applying MiXCR to the PCR reads. The data contain hundreds of thousands of distinct CDR3 sequences, approximately 15% of them singletons. The sample was PBMCs, mostly from graft donor cells, taken 360 days after TCRalphabeta/CD19-depleted stem cell transplant. These receptors came from a male patient between 5 and 17 years old who had a stem cell transplant for acute lymphoblastic leukemia, so the T cells may come from the graft donor. Both conserved end residues are trimmed from each CDR3. Rows may omit the clone size; those that give it use once, few, many or a size class.

V gene: TRBV5-1; clone size: NA; J gene: TRBJ1-5; CDR3 protein: ASSLAGTGDGGNQPQH
V gene: TRBV29-1; clone size: NA; J gene: TRBJ2-1; CDR3 protein: SVDPAGGPHYNEQF
V gene: TRBV12-3/TRBV12-4; clone size: few; J gene: TRBJ2-5; CDR3 protein: ASSGEGVGPQETQY
V gene: TRBV28; clone size: many; J gene: TRBJ2-7; CDR3 protein: ASSLFGSEQY
V gene: TRBV4-1; clone size: many; J gene: TRBJ2-1; CDR3 protein: ASSQGSGRDPYNEQF
V gene: TRBV5-1; clone size: NA; J gene: TRBJ2-1; CDR3 protein: ASSRSGTGFNEQF
V gene: TRBV11-2; clone size: many; J gene: TRBJ2-2; CDR3 protein: ASSPWVGTGELF
V gene: TRBV20-1; clone size: few; J gene: TRBJ2-1; CDR3 protein: SASPGQGVSHNEQF
V gene: TRBV5-4; clone size: NA; J gene: TRBJ2-1; CDR3 protein: ASSTRGVNEQF
V gene: TRBV5-1; clone size: many; J gene: TRBJ2-1; CDR3 protein: ASSLTVSFYNEQF
V gene: TRBV12-3/TRBV12-4; clone size: many; J gene: TRBJ1-2; CDR3 protein: AIRGGANYGYT
V gene: TRBV12-3/TRBV12-4; clone size: NA; J gene: TRBJ2-1; CDR3 protein: ASTLHRDNEQF
V gene: TRBV12-3/TRBV12-4; clone size: NA; J gene: TRBJ1-5; CDR3 protein: ASSSNTRGSNQPQH
V gene: TRBV12-3/TRBV12-4; clone size: few; J gene: TRBJ2-7; CDR3 protein: ASREHHEQY
V gene: TRBV12-3/TRBV12-4; clone size: few; J gene: TRBJ2-5; CDR3 protein: ASSLALGQGGY
V gene: TRBV15; clone size: few; J gene: TRBJ1-4; CDR3 protein: ATSRGGSYEKLF
V gene: TRBV4-1; clone size: NA; J gene: TRBJ1-1; CDR3 protein: ASSFRGTAF
V gene: TRBV3-1; clone size: few; J gene: TRBJ2-5; CDR3 protein: ASEGFALETQY
V gene: TRBV15; clone size: NA; J gene: TRBJ1-2; CDR3 protein: ATSSEIFGANYGYT
V gene: TRBV29-1; clone size: many; J gene: TRBJ2-1; CDR3 protein: SVEWLAYNEQF
V gene: TRBV5-1; clone size: few; J gene: TRBJ2-7; CDR3 protein: ASRWTSGRRYEQY
V gene: TRBV6-2/TRBV6-3; clone size: NA; J gene: TRBJ2-1; CDR3 protein: ASVTSGVYNEQF
V gene: TRBV7-6; clone size: few; J gene: TRBJ2-2; CDR3 protein: ASSSWDPRNTGELF
V gene: TRBV10-2; clone size: NA; J gene: TRBJ2-1; CDR3 protein: ASSNRVANEQF
V gene: TRBV27; clone size: few; J gene: TRBJ2-3; CDR3 protein: ASSFGPAPRTDTQY
V gene: TRBV20-1; clone size: few; J gene: TRBJ2-7; CDR3 protein: SARGRGARYYEQY
V gene: TRBV4-1; clone size: NA; J gene: TRBJ1-1; CDR3 protein: ASRGLGTQGAF
V gene: TRBV12-3/TRBV12-4; clone size: NA; J gene: TRBJ2-1; CDR3 protein: ASSLRGERTYNEQF
V gene: TRBV20-1; clone size: NA; J gene: TRBJ1-2; CDR3 protein: SGPGDTQGHGYT
V gene: TRBV11-2; clone size: few; J gene: TRBJ1-5; CDR3 protein: ASSLEAGGSMSQPQH
V gene: TRBV24-1; clone size: NA; J gene: TRBJ2-1; CDR3 protein: ATSEMPGDEQF
V gene: TRBV20-1; clone size: few; J gene: TRBJ1-5; CDR3 protein: SASPGGPQH
V gene: TRBV7-8; clone size: few; J gene: TRBJ2-1; CDR3 protein: ASSSWGLAGYNEQF
V gene: TRBV3-1; clone size: few; J gene: TRBJ1-5; CDR3 protein: ASSPSPGQGYPEPQH
V gene: TRBV4-1; clone size: few; J gene: TRBJ2-7; CDR3 protein: ASSQGPPSVGEQY
V gene: TRBV9; clone size: few; J gene: TRBJ2-2; CDR3 protein: ASSGPQSGGDTGELF
V gene: TRBV11-2; clone size: NA; J gene: TRBJ2-7; CDR3 protein: ASSPETGGHEQY
V gene: TRBV20-1; clone size: few; J gene: TRBJ2-1; CDR3 protein: SAREGEGSGRTRRNNEQF
V gene: TRBV7-2; clone size: NA; J gene: TRBJ2-7; CDR3 protein: ASSLFPSPSPPGQGVYYEQY
V gene: TRBV18; clone size: few; J gene: TRBJ2-7; CDR3 protein: ASSPPGLAGVLYEQY
V gene: TRBV5-1; clone size: many; J gene: TRBJ2-1; CDR3 protein: ASSLRLAGGPRYNEQF
V gene: TRBV12-3/TRBV12-4; clone size: NA; J gene: TRBJ2-1; CDR3 protein: ACSLAASGSPVYNEQF
V gene: TRBV7-6; clone size: few; J gene: TRBJ1-1; CDR3 protein: ASSPDSGTEAF
V gene: TRBV9; clone size: few; J gene: TRBJ2-1; CDR3 protein: ASSVAGLAGGPNEQF
V gene: TRBV5-1; clone size: NA; J gene: TRBJ1-1; CDR3 protein: ASSRTDRATEAF
V gene: TRBV7-6; clone size: NA; J gene: TRBJ2-1; CDR3 protein: ASSPRLAGIDNEQF
V gene: TRBV5-4; clone size: NA; J gene: TRBJ2-1; CDR3 protein: ASSSPTGIYNEQF
V gene: TRBV29-1; clone size: many; J gene: TRBJ2-1; CDR3 protein: SVESSGYNEQF
V gene: TRBV27; clone size: NA; J gene: TRBJ2-6; CDR3 protein: ASWGQGASGANVLT
V gene: TRBV7-9; clone size: few; J gene: TRBJ2-1; CDR3 protein: ASSLPGPTYNEQF